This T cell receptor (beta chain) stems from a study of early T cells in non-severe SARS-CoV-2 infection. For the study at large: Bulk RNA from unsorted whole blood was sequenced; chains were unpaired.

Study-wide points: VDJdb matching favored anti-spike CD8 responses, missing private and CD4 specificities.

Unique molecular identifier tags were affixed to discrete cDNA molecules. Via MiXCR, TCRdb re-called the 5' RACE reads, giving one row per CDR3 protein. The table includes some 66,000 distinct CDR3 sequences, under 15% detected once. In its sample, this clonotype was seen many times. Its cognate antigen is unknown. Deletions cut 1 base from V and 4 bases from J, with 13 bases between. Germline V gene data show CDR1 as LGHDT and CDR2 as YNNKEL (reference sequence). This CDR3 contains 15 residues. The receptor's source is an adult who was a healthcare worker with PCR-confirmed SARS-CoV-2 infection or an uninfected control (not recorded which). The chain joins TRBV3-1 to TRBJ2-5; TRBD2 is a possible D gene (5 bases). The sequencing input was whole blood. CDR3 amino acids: CASSQGSGFGETQYF. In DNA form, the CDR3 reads TGTGCCAGCAGCCAAGGATCGGGATTCGGAGAGACCCAGTACTTC.